The 4 T cell receptor beta chains given below trace back to one sample, sequenced in a study of T cells expressing NK-cell markers (TCRdb year 2020). Library generation was performed with 5' RACE. Sequencer: Illumina HiSeq 2000. The reads went through TCRdb reprocessing, and each CDR3 protein sequence gets one entry with no DNA. For this sample, the table gives some 340,000 distinct CDR3 sequences. The top ten hold roughly 5.5% of the sample. The sample comprised blood T cells: a sorted CD56 or NKG2C T cell subset, CD4+ or CD8+ T cells, or bulk PBMC T cells (not recorded which). These TCRs come from a man aged 18 to 69 in good health.

The V gene is TRBV2, the J gene TRBJ2-3; checking the TCRdb D call of TRBD1 is not possible without DNA. Germline V gene lookup returns CDR1 SNHLY and CDR2 FYNNEI. The CDR3 has 13 amino acids. CDR3 sequence: CARGAGQADTQYF.

V and J are TRBV12-3 or TRBV12-4 and TRBJ2-3; no DNA is available, so the TRBD2 call from TCRdb remains unchecked. The CDR3 sequence is 16 residues long. The CDR3 is CASSSGTIGSTDTQYF.

The rearrangement links TRBV24-1 to TRBJ2-3; TCRdb designates TRBD1, a call that cannot be tested without DNA. The CDR3 runs to 13 residues. CDR1 is KGHDR and CDR2 is SFDVKD in the germline V gene. The CDR3 reads CATSGTNTDTQYF.

The CDR3 reads CASSRFASGGYEQYF. The V and J genes are TRBV6-1 and TRBJ2-7; TCRdb names TRBD2, which stays unverified in the absence of DNA. The CDR3 contains 15 residues. Germline V gene sequence: CDR1 MNHNS, CDR2 SASEGT.